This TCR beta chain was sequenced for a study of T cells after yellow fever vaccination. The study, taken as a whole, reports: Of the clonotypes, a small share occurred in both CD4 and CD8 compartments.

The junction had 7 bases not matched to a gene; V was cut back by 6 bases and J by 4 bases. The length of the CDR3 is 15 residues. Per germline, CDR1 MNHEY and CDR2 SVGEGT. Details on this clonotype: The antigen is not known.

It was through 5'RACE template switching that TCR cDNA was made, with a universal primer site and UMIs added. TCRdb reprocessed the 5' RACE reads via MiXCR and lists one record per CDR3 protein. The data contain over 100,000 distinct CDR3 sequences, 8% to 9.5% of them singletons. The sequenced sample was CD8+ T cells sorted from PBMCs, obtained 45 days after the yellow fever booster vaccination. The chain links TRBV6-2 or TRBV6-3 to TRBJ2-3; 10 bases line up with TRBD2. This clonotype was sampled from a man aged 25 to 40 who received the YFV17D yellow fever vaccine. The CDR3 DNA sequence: TGTGCCAGCAGCTCGCTAGCGGGAGTGGCAGATACGCAGTATTTT. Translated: CASSSLAGVADTQYF.